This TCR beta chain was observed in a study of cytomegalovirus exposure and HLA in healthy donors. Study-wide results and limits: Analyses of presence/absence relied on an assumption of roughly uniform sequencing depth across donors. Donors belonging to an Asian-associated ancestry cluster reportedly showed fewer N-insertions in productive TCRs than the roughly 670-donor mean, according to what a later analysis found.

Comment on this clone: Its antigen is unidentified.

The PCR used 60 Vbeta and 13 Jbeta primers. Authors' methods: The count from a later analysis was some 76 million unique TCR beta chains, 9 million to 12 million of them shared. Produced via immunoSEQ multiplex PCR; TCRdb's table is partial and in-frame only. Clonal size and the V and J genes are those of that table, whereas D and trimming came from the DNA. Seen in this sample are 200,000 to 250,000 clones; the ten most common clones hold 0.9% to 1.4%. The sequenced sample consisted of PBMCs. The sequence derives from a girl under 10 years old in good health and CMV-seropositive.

CDR3: CSVGLALPYEQYF. CDR3 coding DNA: TGCAGCGTCGGACTAGCGCTCCCCTACGAGCAGTACTTC. The chain uses TRBV29-1 and TRBJ2-5; TRBD2 aligns across 9 bases. The J call may be mistaken, given a closer DNA end match to TRBJ2-7. Germline V gives CDR1 SQVTM, CDR2 ANQGSEA. The CDR3 consists of 13 residues.